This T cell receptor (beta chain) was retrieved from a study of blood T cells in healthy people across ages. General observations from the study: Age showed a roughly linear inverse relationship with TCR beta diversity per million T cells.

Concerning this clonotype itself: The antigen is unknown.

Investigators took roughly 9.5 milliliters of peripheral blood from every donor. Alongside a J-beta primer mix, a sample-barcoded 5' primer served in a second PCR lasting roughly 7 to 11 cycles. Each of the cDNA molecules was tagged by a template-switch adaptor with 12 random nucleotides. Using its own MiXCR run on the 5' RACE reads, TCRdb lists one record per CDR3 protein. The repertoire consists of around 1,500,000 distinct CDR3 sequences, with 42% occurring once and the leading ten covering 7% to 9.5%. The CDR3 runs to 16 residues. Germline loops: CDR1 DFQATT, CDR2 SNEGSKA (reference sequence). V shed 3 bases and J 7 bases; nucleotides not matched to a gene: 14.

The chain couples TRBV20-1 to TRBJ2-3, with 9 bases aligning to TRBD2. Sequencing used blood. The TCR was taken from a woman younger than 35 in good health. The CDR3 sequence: CSASLRFASGVYTQYF. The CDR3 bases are TGCAGTGCTAGTCTGAGGTTCGCTAGCGGGGTATATACGCAGTATTTT.